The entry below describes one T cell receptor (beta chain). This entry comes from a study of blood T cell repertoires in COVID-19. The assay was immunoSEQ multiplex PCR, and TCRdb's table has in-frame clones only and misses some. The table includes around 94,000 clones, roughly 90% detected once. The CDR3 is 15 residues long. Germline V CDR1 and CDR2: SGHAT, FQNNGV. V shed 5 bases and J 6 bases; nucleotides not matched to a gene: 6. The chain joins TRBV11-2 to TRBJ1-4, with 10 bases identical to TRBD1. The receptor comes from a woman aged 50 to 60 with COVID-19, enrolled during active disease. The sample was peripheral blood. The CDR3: CASSPDGTGDEKLFF. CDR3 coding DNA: TGTGCCAGCAGCCCGGACGGGACAGGGGATGAAAAACTGTTTTTT.